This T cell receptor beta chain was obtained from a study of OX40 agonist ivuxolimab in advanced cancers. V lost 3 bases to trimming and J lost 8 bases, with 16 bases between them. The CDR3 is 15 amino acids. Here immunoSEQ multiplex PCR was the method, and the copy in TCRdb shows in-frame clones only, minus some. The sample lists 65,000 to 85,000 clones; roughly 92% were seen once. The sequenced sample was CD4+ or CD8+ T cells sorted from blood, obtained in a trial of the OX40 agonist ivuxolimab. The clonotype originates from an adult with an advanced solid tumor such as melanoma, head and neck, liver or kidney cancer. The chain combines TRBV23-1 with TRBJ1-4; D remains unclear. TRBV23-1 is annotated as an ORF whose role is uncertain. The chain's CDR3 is CASSQLGGHPEKLFF. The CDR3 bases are TGCGCCAGCAGTCAGCTAGGTGGGCACCCCGAAAAACTGTTTTTT.